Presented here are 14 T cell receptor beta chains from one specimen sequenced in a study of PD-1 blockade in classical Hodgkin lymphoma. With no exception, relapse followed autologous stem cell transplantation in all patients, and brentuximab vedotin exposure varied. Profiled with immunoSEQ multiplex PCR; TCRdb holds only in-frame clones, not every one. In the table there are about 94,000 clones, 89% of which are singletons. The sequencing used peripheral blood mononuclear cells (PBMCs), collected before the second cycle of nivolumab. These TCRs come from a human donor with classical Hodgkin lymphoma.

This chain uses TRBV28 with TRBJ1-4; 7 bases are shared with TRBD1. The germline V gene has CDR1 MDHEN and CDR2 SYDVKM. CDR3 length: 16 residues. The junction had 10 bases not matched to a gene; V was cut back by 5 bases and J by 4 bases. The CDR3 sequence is CASSPPQGKGNEKLFF. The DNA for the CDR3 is TGTGCCAGCAGTCCGCCACAGGGGAAGGGTAATGAAAAACTGTTTTTT.

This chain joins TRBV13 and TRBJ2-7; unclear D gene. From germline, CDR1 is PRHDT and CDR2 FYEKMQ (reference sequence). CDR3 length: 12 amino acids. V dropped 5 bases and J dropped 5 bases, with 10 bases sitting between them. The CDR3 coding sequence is TGTGCCAGCAGCGATAGGGCGGACGAGCAGTACTTC. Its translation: CASSDRADEQYF.

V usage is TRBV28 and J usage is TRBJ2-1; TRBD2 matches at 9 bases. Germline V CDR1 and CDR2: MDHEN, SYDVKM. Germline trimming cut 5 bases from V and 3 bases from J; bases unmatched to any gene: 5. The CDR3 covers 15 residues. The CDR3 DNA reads TGTGCCAGCAGTCATCTAGCGGGATTCTACAATGAGCAGTTCTTC. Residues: CASSHLAGFYNEQFF.

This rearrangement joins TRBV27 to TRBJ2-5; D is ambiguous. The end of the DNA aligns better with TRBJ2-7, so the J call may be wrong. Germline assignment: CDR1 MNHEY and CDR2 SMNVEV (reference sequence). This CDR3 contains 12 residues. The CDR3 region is CASSNYPYEQYF. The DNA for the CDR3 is TGTGCCAGCAGCAATTATCCCTACGAGCAGTACTTC.

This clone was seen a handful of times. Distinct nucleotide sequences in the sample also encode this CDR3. The CDR3 here is CASSIGGQPQHF. The DNA of the CDR3 is TGTGCCAGTAGTATTGGTGGTCAGCCCCAGCATTTT. The rearrangement joins TRBV19 to TRBJ1-5; D is uncertain. The CDR3 consists of 12 residues. Germline CDR1 is LNHDA and CDR2 is SQIVND (reference sequence). V lost 3 bases and J lost 6, with 6 bases in between. The full variable domain, in which reference TRBV19 and TRBJ1-5 provide the parts outside the CDR3, is DGGITQSPKYLFRKEGQNVTLSCEQNLNHDAMYWYRQDPGQGLRLIYYSQIVNDFQKGDIAEGYSVSREKKESFPLTVTSAQKNPTAFYLCASSIGGQPQHFGDGTRLSIL.

As DNA, the CDR3 is TGTGCCAGCAGAGGGACAGGGTGGTACTATGGCTACACCTTC. The encoded protein is CASRGTGWYYGYTF. This chain joins TRBV25-1 and TRBJ1-2; TRBD1 aligns across 9 bases. The CDR3 length is 14 residues. V gave up 6 bases and J gave up 3 bases; unmatched junction bases: 5. Germline CDR1 is MGHDK and CDR2 is SYGVNS.

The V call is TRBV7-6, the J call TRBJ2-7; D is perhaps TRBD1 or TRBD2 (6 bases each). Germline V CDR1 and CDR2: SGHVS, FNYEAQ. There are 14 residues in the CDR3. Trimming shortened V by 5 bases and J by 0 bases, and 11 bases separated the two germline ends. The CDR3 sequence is CASSPWGASYEQYF. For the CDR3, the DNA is TGTGCCAGCAGCCCATGGGGGGCCTCCTACGAGCAGTACTTC.

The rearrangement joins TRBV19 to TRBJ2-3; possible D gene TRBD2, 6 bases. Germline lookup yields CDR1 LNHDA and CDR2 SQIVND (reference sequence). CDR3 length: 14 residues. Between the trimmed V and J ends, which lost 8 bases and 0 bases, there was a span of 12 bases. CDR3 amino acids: CASPYGGSTDTQYF. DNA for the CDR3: TGTGCCAGTCCCTATGGGGGGAGCACAGATACGCAGTATTTT. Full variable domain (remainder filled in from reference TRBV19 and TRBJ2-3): DGGITQSPKYLFRKEGQNVTLSCEQNLNHDAMYWYRQDPGQGLRLIYYSQIVNDFQKGDIAEGYSVSREKKESFPLTVTSAQKNPTAFYLCASPYGGSTDTQYFGPGTRLTVL.

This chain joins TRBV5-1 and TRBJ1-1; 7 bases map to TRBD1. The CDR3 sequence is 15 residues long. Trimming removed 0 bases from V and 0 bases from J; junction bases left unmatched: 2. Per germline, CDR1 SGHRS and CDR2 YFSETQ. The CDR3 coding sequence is TGCGCCAGCAGCTTGGCCGGGACAGTGAACACTGAAGCTTTCTTT. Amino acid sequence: CASSLAGTVNTEAFF.

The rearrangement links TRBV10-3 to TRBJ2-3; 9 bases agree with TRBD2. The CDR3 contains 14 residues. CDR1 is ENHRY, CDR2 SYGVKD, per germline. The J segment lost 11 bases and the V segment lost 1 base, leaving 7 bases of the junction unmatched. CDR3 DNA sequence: TGTGCCATCAGTGAGTGTAGCGGGGGTTGCGGGCAGTATTTT. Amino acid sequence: CAISECSGGCGQYF.

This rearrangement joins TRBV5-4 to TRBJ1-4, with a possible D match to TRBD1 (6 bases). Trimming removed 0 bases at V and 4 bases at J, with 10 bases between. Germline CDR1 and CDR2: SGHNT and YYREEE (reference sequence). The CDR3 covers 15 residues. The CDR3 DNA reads TGTGCCAGCAGCTTGGATGGACAGCTTAATGAAAAACTGTTTTTT. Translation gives CASSLDGQLNEKLFF.

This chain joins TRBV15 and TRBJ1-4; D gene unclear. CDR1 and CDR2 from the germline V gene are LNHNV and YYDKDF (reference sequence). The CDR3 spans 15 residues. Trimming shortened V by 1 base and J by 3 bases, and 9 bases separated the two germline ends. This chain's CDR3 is CATSRGTAPNEKLFF. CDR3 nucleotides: TGTGCCACCAGCAGAGGGACGGCCCCTAATGAAAAACTGTTTTTT.

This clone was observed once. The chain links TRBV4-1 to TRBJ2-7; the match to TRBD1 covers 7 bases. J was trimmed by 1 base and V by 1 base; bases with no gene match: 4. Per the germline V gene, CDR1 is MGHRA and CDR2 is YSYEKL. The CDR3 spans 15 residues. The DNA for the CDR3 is TGCGCCAGCAGCCAAGTGGGGACAGCTTCCTACGAGCAGTACTTC. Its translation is CASSQVGTASYEQYF.

The DNA of the CDR3 is TGTGCCAGCAGTTACGGGGGGACAGATACGCAGTATTTT. This gives the protein CASSYGGTDTQYF. The chain carries TRBV6-6 and TRBJ2-3, with D possibly matching TRBD2 (6 bases). This CDR3 region has 13 residues. V was cut by 2 bases and J by 3 bases, with 6 bases left in between. Germline CDR1 and CDR2: MNHNY and SVGAGI (reference sequence).